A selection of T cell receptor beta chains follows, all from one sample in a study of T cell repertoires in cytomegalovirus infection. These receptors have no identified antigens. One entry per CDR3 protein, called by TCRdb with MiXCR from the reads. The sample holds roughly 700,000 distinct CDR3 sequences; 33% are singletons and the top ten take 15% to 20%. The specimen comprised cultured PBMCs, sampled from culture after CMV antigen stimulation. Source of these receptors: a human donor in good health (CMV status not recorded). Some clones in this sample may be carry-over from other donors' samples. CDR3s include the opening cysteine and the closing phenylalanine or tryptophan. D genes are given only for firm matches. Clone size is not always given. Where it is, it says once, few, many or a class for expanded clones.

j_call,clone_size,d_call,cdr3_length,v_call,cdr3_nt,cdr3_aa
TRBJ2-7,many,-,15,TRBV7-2,TGTGCCAGCAGGTTTAAGTCTAGTGGGACCTACGAGCAGTACTTC,CASRFKSSGTYEQYF
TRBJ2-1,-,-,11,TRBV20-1,TGCAGTGCTAGAGATCGGGGCGGCCAGTTCTTC,CSARDRGGQFF
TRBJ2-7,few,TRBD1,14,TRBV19,TGTGCCAGTAGTGCAGGACAGGGTTTCTACGAGCAGTACTTC,CASSAGQGFYEQYF
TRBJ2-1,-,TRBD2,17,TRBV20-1,TGCAGCACACTGGCGGCCTGGGGACTAGCGGGAGGTAATGAGCAGTTCTTC,CSTLAAWGLAGGNEQFF
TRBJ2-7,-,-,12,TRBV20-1,TGCAGTGCTAGTGACCGGGCCTACGAGCAGTACTTC,CSASDRAYEQYF
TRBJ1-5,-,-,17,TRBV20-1,TGCAGTGCTAGAGATCAATGGGGGTCGGGAAGCAATCAGCCCCAGCATTTT,CSARDQWGSGSNQPQHF
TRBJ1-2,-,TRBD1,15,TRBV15,TGTGCCACCGCGACAGGGGGGCATATAGCGAACGGCTACACCTTC,CATATGGHIANGYTF
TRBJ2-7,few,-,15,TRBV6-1,TGTGCCAGCAGTGAAGTCGAGGACGGATTATACGAGCAGTACTTC,CASSEVEDGLYEQYF
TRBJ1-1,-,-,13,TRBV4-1,TGCGCCAGCAGCCGGCCGGGGCGCACTGAAGCTTTCTTT,CASSRPGRTEAFF
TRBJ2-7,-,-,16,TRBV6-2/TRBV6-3,TGTGCCAGCAGTTACTACGTCGCAACCACCCTCTACGAGCAGTACTTC,CASSYYVATTLYEQYF
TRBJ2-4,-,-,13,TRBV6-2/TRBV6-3,TGTGCCAGCAGTACCAGCGGAGGCGCCATTCAGTACTTC,CASSTSGGAIQYF
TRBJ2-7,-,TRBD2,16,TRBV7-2,TGTGCCAGCAGCTTAGGGGCTAGCGGGGGTGTGTACGAGCAGTACTTC,CASSLGASGGVYEQYF
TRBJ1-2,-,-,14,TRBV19,TGTGCCAGTAGTATAAGCCTGGGGCGAGATGGCTACACCTTC,CASSISLGRDGYTF
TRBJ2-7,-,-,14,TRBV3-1,TGTGCCAGCAGCCAAGATTGGTCGGGTCGGGAGCAGTACTTC,CASSQDWSGREQYF
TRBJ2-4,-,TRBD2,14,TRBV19,TGTGCCAGTAGCAGAAGCGGGGGGGCAAACATTCAGTACTTC,CASSRSGGANIQYF
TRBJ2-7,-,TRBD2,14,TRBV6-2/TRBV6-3,TGTGCCAGCAGGGCATCTAGCGGTTACTACGAGCAGTACTTC,CASRASSGYYEQYF
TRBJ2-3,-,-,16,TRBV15,TGTGCCACCAGCAGAGGTGGGGCAGGTGCCACAGATACGCAGTATTTT,CATSRGGAGATDTQYF
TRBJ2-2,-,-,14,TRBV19,TGTGCCAGTAGACCGGCCGCGAACACCGGGGAGCTGTTTTTT,CASRPAANTGELFF
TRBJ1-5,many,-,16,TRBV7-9,TGTGCCAGCAGCTTAGAAGTGGGTGCGGGCAATCAGCCCCAGCATTTT,CASSLEVGAGNQPQHF
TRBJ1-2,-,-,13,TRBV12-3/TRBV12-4,TGTGCCAGCGGAACTACCGACCTTTATGGCTACACCTTC,CASGTTDLYGYTF
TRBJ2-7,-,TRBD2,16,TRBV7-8,TGTGCCAGCAGGCGGGCAACTAGCGGGAGGGCCTACGAGCAGTACTTC,CASRRATSGRAYEQYF
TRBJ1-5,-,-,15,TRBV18,TGTGCCAGCTCACCACCGGGGGGGGCTGAGCAGCCCCAGCATTTT,CASSPPGGAEQPQHF
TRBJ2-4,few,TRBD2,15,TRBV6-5,TGTGCCAGCAGTTACTTGGGACCATCGGGGGGCATTCAGTACTTC,CASSYLGPSGGIQYF
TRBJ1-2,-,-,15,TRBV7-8,TGTGCCAGCAGCTCCCGACAGGCCGAGGTCTATGGCTACACCTTC,CASSSRQAEVYGYTF
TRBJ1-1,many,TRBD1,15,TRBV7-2,TGTGCCAGCAGCTTAACCGGGACAGCCTTCACTGAAGCTTTCTTT,CASSLTGTAFTEAFF
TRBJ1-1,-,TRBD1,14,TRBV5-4,TGTGCCAGCAGCACCCGGACAGGTACAACTGAAGCTTTCTTT,CASSTRTGTTEAFF